This is a list of T cell receptor beta chains from one sample in a study of cytomegalovirus exposure and HLA in healthy donors. Libraries were prepared by immunoSEQ multiplex PCR; TCRdb keeps only in-frame clonotypes and omits some of them. The profile shows over 150,000 clones, approximately 67% of them singletons. Sequenced input: PBMCs. All receptors come from a woman under 30 in good health and CMV-seropositive. The CDR3 runs from the conserved cysteine through the conserved F or W. A D gene is named only where the DNA matches it firmly. The size entry is marked missing in some rows and otherwise reads once, few, many or a size class.

len	j_gene	v_gene	d_gene	abundance	CDR3aa	CDR3nt
13	TRBJ2-7	TRBV25-1	TRBD2	NA	CASRSGGLYEQYF	TGTGCCAGCAGAAGCGGGGGCCTCTACGAGCAGTACTTC
14	TRBJ2-1	TRBV2	NA	NA	CASNPGLGYNEQFF	TGTGCCAGCAATCCGGGACTTGGATACAATGAGCAGTTCTTC
15	TRBJ2-7	TRBV10-2	TRBD2	NA	CASREVAGDFYEQYF	TGCGCCAGCAGGGAGGTAGCGGGGGACTTCTACGAGCAGTACTTC
17	TRBJ2-1	TRBV21-1	NA	few	CASSTPGLAGEYNEQFF	TGTGCCAGCAGCACCCCGGGACTAGCGGGAGAGTACAATGAGCAGTTCTTC
14	TRBJ2-5	TRBV6-6	NA	few	CASSYYGEPETQYF	TGTGCCAGCAGTTACTATGGGGAGCCGGAGACCCAGTACTTC
19	TRBJ2-1	TRBV19	TRBD2	NA	CASSRAGTSDSGGNNEQFF	TGTGCCAGTAGTAGGGCCGGGACTTCGGATAGCGGGGGCAACAATGAGCAGTTCTTC
13	TRBJ2-4	TRBV19	NA	few	CASSTTTRGDLYF	TGTGCCAGTAGTACGACAACCAGGGGGGATCTGTACTTC
15	TRBJ2-7	TRBV18	TRBD2	few	CASSPLAGVGYEQYF	TGTGCCAGCTCACCACTAGCGGGGGTAGGATACGAGCAGTACTTC
14	TRBJ1-2	TRBV6-5	TRBD1	few	CASSYSTGAYGYTF	TGTGCCAGCAGTTATTCGACAGGGGCCTATGGCTACACCTTC
16	TRBJ1-2	TRBV19	TRBD1	few	CASSVGTGASVYGYTF	TGTGCCAGTAGTGTAGGGACAGGGGCTTCGGTCTATGGCTACACCTTC
15	TRBJ1-2	TRBV5-4	TRBD1	NA	CASSLAPGGNYGYTF	TGTGCCAGCAGCTTGGCCCCAGGGGGCAACTATGGCTACACCTTC
13	TRBJ2-7	TRBV7-8	NA	NA	CASSLGRSYEQYF	TGTGCCAGCAGCTTGGGCAGAAGCTACGAGCAGTACTTC
16	TRBJ2-7	TRBV5-1	TRBD1	NA	CASSFTRTGTTYEQYF	TGCGCCAGCAGCTTTACTCGGACAGGGACGACCTACGAGCAGTACTTC
17	TRBJ2-3	TRBV5-1	TRBD2	NA	CASSRAGGPIIKDTQYF	TGCGCCAGCAGCCGAGCGGGAGGGCCAATTATAAAAGATACGCAGTATTTT
13	TRBJ1-1	TRBV11-2	NA	NA	CASSITQNTEAFF	TGTGCCAGCAGCATCACACAGAACACTGAAGCTTTCTTT
13	TRBJ1-2	TRBV7-9	NA	NA	CASSLGLYYGYTF	TGTGCCAGCAGCTTAGGACTGTACTATGGCTACACCTTC
13	TRBJ1-1	TRBV19	NA	NA	CASSTRTVGGAFF	TGTGCCAGTAGTACACGGACAGTGGGTGGAGCTTTCTTT
11	TRBJ2-1	TRBV29-1	NA	once	CSGALGDEQFF	TGCAGCGGCGCACTAGGCGATGAGCAGTTCTTC
12	TRBJ2-1	TRBV15	NA	NA	CATSSQGSEQFF	TGTGCCACCAGCAGTCAGGGGAGTGAGCAGTTCTTC
16	TRBJ2-2	TRBV5-1	NA	NA	CASSFTGGDNTGELFF	TGCGCCAGCAGCTTTACTGGCGGGGATAACACCGGGGAGCTGTTTTTT
18	TRBJ2-3	TRBV6-1	NA	NA	CASSEAFGAALSTDTQYF	TGTGCCAGCAGTGAAGCATTTGGGGCAGCCCTTAGCACAGATACGCAGTATTTT
14	TRBJ1-1	TRBV4-1	TRBD1	few	CASSQRGTALEAFF	TGCGCCAGCAGCCAAAGAGGGACAGCCCTTGAAGCTTTCTTT
16	TRBJ1-3	TRBV18	NA	few	CASSLQTEVSGNTIYF	TGTGCCAGCTCACTACAGACAGAAGTCTCTGGAAACACCATATATTTT
15	TRBJ2-3	TRBV6-5	NA	NA	CASSYSLQGRDTQYF	TGTGCCAGCAGTTACTCGCTTCAGGGGAGAGATACGCAGTATTTT
12	TRBJ1-1	TRBV7-9	NA	NA	CASSGAGTEAFF	TGTGCCAGCAGCGGAGCGGGCACTGAAGCTTTCTTT
14	TRBJ2-7	TRBV7-2	NA	once	CASSLGVVSYEQYF	TGTGCCAGCAGCTTAGGCGTAGTATCCTACGAGCAGTACTTC
11	TRBJ2-1	TRBV5-1	TRBD1	NA	CASSWGTAQFF	TGCGCCAGCAGCTGGGGGACAGCGCAGTTCTTC
12	TRBJ1-2	TRBV25-1	NA	few	CASSDGNYGYTF	TGTGCCAGCAGTGACGGGAACTATGGCTACACCTTC
13	TRBJ1-6	TRBV7-2	NA	NA	CASRNREGSPLHF	TGTGCCAGCAGGAACAGGGAGGGTTCACCCCTCCACTTT
15	TRBJ2-1	TRBV6-5	NA	NA	CASRAGQLTYNEQFF	TGTGCCAGCAGGGCAGGACAACTTACCTACAATGAGCAGTTCTTC
15	TRBJ1-3	TRBV27	TRBD1	few	CASSLSGGPGNTIYF	TGTGCCAGCAGTTTATCAGGGGGCCCTGGAAACACCATATATTTT
19	TRBJ2-7	TRBV28	TRBD2	NA	CASSKTGLADLKNSYEQYF	TGTGCCAGCAGCAAAACGGGACTAGCGGACCTTAAAAACTCCTACGAGCAGTACTTC
12	TRBJ2-3	TRBV11-2	NA	NA	CASSINSDTQYF	TGTGCCAGCAGCATCAACTCAGATACGCAGTATTTT
18	TRBJ2-7	TRBV5-8	TRBD2	NA	CASSSPGTSGGSSYEQYF	TGTGCCAGCAGCTCCCCCGGGACTAGCGGGGGGAGCTCCTACGAGCAGTACTTC
14	TRBJ2-7	TRBV28	NA	NA	CASSEDRSSGEQYF	TGTGCCAGCAGTGAGGATCGATCCTCTGGGGAGCAGTACTTC
13	TRBJ2-5	TRBV28	TRBD1	NA	CASSLNRGETQYF	TGTGCCAGCAGTCTCAACAGGGGAGAGACCCAGTACTTC
15	TRBJ2-1	TRBV27	TRBD2	NA	CASSWSSGFYNEQFF	TGTGCCAGCAGTTGGTCTAGCGGGTTTTACAATGAGCAGTTCTTC